These 13 T cell receptor beta chains came from one sample sequenced in a study of cytomegalovirus exposure and HLA in healthy donors. Primers included in the PCR were 60 Vbeta and 13 Jbeta primers. Data came from immunoSEQ multiplex PCR; TCRdb stores just in-frame clones and leaves some out. The data show over 65,000 clones, with about four fifths seen just once and 2.5% to 3% held by the top ten. The material sequenced was PBMCs. The origin of the receptors is a woman under 40 in good health and CMV-seronegative.

This clone occurred once. The chain links TRBV6-5 to TRBJ1-1, with 8 bases fitting TRBD1. V shed 0 bases, J shed 0 bases, and the junction held 3 bases outside the gene matches. The CDR3 extends over 16 amino acids. In germline, CDR1 is MNHEY, CDR2 SVGAGI. The CDR3 region is CASSYSTGALNTEAFF. CDR3 coding DNA: TGTGCCAGCAGTTACTCGACAGGGGCCCTGAACACTGAAGCTTTCTTT.

V and J are TRBV6-5 and TRBJ1-1, with D hard to call. The CDR3 runs 16 residues. V shed 1 base and J shed 1 base, with 13 bases lying between them. Germline loops: CDR1 MNHEY, CDR2 SVGAGI. CDR3 loop: CASSYLSSSRNTEAFF. The CDR3 nucleotides are TGTGCCAGCAGTTACTTGTCTTCTTCCCGGAACACTGAAGCTTTCTTT.

The V gene is TRBV7-2, the J gene TRBJ2-7, with TRBD1 identical over 8 bases. Unmatched junction bases numbered 8, after V lost 5 bases and J lost 2 bases. CDR1 and CDR2 (germline): SGHTA, FQGNSA. This CDR3 region has 15 residues. The chain's CDR3 is CASSTDRGSAYEQYF. CDR3 in DNA: TGTGCCAGCAGCACAGACAGGGGAAGTGCCTACGAGCAGTACTTC.

V is TRBV9 and J is TRBJ2-5; tentative D call: TRBD1 (6 bases). The V gene's germline CDR1 is SGDLS and CDR2 YYNGEE. Trimming stripped 2 bases from V and 3 bases from J, with 14 bases between. The CDR3 sequence is 15 residues long. The CDR3 protein is CASSVSTGLEETQYF. The CDR3 bases are TGTGCCAGCAGCGTCAGCACAGGGTTGGAAGAGACCCAGTACTTC. The full variable domain, its missing parts supplied by reference TRBV9 and TRBJ2-5, is DSGVTQTPKHLITATGQRVTLRCSPRSGDLSVYWYQQSLDQGLQFLIQYYNGEERAKGNILERFSAQQFPDLHSELNLSSLELGDSALYFCASSVSTGLEETQYFGPGTRLLVL.

This clone occurred a few times. This rearrangement joins TRBV28 to TRBJ1-1; 8 bases map to TRBD1. V lost 2 bases to trimming and J lost 6 bases; unmatched junction nucleotides: 17. CDR1 and CDR2 from the germline V gene are MDHEN and SYDVKM. The CDR3 sequence is 18 residues long. This chain's CDR3 is CASSLMLDRVPHPPEAFF. The CDR3 nucleotides read TGTGCCAGCAGTTTAATGCTGGACAGGGTCCCCCACCCACCTGAAGCTTTCTTT.

The chain joins TRBV28 to TRBJ2-1; D is unresolved. Trimming removed 5 bases from V and 6 bases from J, with 11 bases in between. In germline, CDR1 is MDHEN, CDR2 SYDVKM. The CDR3 covers 13 residues. CDR3: CASSIRYPNEQFF. Written as DNA, the CDR3 is TGTGCCAGCAGTATTCGTTATCCCAATGAGCAGTTCTTC. Based on the CDR3 plus reference TRBV28 and TRBJ2-1, the full variable domain is DVKVTQSSRYLVKRTGEKVFLECVQDMDHENMFWYRQDPGLGLRLIYFSYDVKMKEKGDIPEGYSVSREKKERFSLILESASTNQTSMYLCASSIRYPNEQFFGPGTRLTVL.

The chain carries TRBV7-2 and TRBJ2-7, with 11 nucleotides matching TRBD2. J gave up 4 bases and V 5 bases, and 7 bases lay outside the gene matches. Germline CDR1 reads SGHTA; CDR2 reads FQGNSA. This CDR3 comprises 15 residues. CDR3 coding DNA: TGTGCCAGCAGCGCGACTAGCGGGGCGCAGTACGAGCAGTACTTC. Protein sequence: CASSATSGAQYEQYF.

CDR3 residues: CASSPQGGMNTEAFF. The CDR3 nucleotides are TGTGCCAGCAGTCCACAGGGGGGAATGAACACTGAAGCTTTCTTT. V usage is TRBV27 and J usage is TRBJ1-1; 8 bases fit TRBD1. V trimming: 5 bases; J trimming: 0 bases; junction bases outside the gene matches: 5. The CDR3 extends over 15 amino acids. The V gene's germline CDR1 is MNHEY and CDR2 SMNVEV (reference sequence).

This chain uses TRBV7-9 with TRBJ2-2, with 7 bases lining up with TRBD1. Germline V gives CDR1 SEHNR, CDR2 FQNEAQ (reference sequence). V shed 5 bases, J shed 6 bases, and the junction held 9 bases outside the gene matches. There are 15 residues in the CDR3. In DNA form, the CDR3 reads TGTGCCAGCAGCCGTCGACAGGGTTCGGCCGGGGAGCTGTTTTTT. Translating gives CASSRRQGSAGELFF.

Only a few counts were recorded for this clone. V usage is TRBV6-1 and J usage is TRBJ2-5; 9 nucleotides line up with TRBD2. Trimming removed 4 bases from V and 0 bases from J; junction bases left unmatched: 3. The CDR3 extends over 15 amino acids. Per germline, CDR1 MNHNS and CDR2 SASEGT. CDR3 sequence (DNA): TGTGCCAGCAGTGCCATAGCGGGGGACCAAGAGACCCAGTACTTC. This gives the protein CASSAIAGDQETQYF.

V is TRBV11-3 and J is TRBJ2-6; 8 bases agree with TRBD1. V dropped 3 bases and J dropped 2; count of bases not matched to a gene: 3. The germline CDR1 and CDR2 sequences are SGHNT and YENEEA. The CDR3 runs 16 residues. CDR3 nucleotide sequence: TGTGCCAGCAGCTTCCAGGGGGCGGCTGGGGCCAACGTCCTGACTTTC. It codes for CASSFQGAAGANVLTF.

This clone has a single count. The CDR3 loop is CASSSPGYVGQPQHF. CDR3 DNA: TGTGCCAGCAGTTCGCCGGGATACGTAGGACAGCCCCAGCATTTT. The chain combines TRBV7-8 with TRBJ1-5; no clear D. The CDR3 length is 15 residues. Trimming took 6 bases from V and 7 from J, leaving 19 bases between them. Germline-derived CDR1 and CDR2 are SGHVS and FQNEAQ.

V is TRBV11-3 and J is TRBJ1-1, with 8 bases aligning to TRBD1. The trim removed 3 bases at V and 11 bases at J, leaving 14 bases unmatched. The germline V gene encodes CDR1 SGHNT and CDR2 YENEEA. This CDR3 is built from 15 residues. The CDR3: CASSFRTGRTRLAFF. CDR3 DNA sequence: TGTGCCAGCAGCTTTCGGACAGGGCGGACGAGATTGGCTTTCTTT.